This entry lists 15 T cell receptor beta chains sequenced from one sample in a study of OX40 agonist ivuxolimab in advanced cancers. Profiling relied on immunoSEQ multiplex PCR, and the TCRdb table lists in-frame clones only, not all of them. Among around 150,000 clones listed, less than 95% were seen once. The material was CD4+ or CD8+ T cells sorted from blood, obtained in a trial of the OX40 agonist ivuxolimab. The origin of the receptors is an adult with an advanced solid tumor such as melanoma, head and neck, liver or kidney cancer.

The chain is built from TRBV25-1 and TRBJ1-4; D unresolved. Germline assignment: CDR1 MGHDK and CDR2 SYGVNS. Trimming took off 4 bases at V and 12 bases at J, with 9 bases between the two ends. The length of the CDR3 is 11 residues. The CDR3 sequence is CASSGQLELFF. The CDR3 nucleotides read TGTGCCAGCAGTGGGCAATTGGAACTGTTTTTT.

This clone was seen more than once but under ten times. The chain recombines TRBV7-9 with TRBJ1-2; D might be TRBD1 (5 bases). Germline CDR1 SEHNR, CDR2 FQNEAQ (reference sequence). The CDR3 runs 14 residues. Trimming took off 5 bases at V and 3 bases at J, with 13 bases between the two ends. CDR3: CASSTAGWDYGYTF. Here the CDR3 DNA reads TGTGCCAGCAGCACAGCAGGGTGGGACTATGGCTACACCTTC.

In DNA form, the CDR3 reads TGTGCCAGCAGTGAAAGTGGACCCGTCAATGAAAAACTGTTTTTT. Translation: CASSESGPVNEKLFF. The chain recombines TRBV6-1 with TRBJ1-4; no clear D gene. The CDR3 sequence is 15 residues long. Trimming removed 2 bases from V and 5 bases from J, with 12 bases in between. In germline, CDR1 is MNHNS, CDR2 SASEGT.

Here the CDR3 DNA reads TGTGCCTGGGGACTTCCGGGACCGACGCCCTACGAGCAGTACTTC. Translating gives CAWGLPGPTPYEQYF. J is TRBJ2-7 and V is TRBV30; D tentatively reads TRBD1 or TRBD2 (5 bases each). The CDR3 length is 15 residues. Looked up from germline, CDR1 is GTSNPN and CDR2 is SVGIG (reference sequence). The V end lost 5 bases, the J end lost 2 bases, and 19 bases lay between the germline ends.

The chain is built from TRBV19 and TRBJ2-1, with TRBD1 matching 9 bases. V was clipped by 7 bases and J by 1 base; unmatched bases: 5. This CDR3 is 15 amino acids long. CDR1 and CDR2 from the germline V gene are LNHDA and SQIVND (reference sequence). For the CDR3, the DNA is TGTGCCAGTAAAGGGACAGGGACTTCCTACAATGAGCAGTTCTTC. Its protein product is CASKGTGTSYNEQFF.

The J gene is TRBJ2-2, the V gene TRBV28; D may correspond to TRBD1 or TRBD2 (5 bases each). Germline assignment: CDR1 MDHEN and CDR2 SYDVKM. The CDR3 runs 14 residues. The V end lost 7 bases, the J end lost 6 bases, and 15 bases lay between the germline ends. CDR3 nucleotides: TGTGCCAGCACCCCCGGGACCTATTCCGGGGAGCTGTTTTTT. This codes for CASTPGTYSGELFF.

The CDR3 DNA is TGCGCCAGCAGCCAAGAGCCTGGTAGCTCCTACAATGAGCAGTTCTTC. It encodes CASSQEPGSSYNEQFF. V gene TRBV4-1 combines with J gene TRBJ2-1, with unresolved D. With 0 bases removed from V and 0 bases from J, the gap between germline ends came to 9 bases. The CDR3 is 16 amino acids. Germline values: CDR1 MGHRA, CDR2 YSYEKL.

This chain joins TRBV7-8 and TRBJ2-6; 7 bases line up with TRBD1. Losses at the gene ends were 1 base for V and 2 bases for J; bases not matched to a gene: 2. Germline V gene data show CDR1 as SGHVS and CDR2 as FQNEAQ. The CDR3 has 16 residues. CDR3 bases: TGTGCCAGCAGCTTAGTAGGGGGCGCTGGGGCCAACGTCCTGACTTTC. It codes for CASSLVGGAGANVLTF.

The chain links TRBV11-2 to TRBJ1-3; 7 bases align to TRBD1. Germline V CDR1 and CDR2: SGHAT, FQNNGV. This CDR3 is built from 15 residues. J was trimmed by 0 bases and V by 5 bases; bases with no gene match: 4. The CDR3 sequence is CASSPTGSSGNTIYF. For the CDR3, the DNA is TGTGCCAGCAGCCCGACAGGGTCCTCTGGAAACACCATATATTTT.

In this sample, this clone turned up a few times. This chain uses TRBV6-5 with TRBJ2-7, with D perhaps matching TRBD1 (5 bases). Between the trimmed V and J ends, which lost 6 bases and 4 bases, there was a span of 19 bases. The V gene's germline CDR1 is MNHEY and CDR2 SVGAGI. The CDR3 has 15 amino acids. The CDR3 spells CASRTPRGSPYEQYF. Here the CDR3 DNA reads TGTGCCAGCAGAACCCCAAGGGGTAGTCCGTACGAGCAGTACTTC.

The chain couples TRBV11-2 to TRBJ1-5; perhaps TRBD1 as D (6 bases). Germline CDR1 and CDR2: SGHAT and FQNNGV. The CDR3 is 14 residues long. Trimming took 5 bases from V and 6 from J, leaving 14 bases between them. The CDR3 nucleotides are TGTGCCAGCAGCCCCACCCAGGGGCCTCAGCCCCAGCATTTT. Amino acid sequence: CASSPTQGPQPQHF.

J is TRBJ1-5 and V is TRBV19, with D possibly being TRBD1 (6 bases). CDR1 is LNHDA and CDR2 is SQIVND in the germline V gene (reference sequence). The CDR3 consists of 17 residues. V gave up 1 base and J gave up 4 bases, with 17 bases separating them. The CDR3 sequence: CASSIGYGQGSNQPQHF. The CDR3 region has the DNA TGTGCCAGTAGTATAGGGTACGGTCAGGGGAGTAATCAGCCCCAGCATTTT.

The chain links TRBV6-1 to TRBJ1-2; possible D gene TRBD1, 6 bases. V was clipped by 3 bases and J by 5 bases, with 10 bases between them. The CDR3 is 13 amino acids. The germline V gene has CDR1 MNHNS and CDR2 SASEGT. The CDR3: CASSEGARYGYTF. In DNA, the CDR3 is TGTGCCAGCAGTGAGGGGGCGCGGTATGGCTACACCTTC.

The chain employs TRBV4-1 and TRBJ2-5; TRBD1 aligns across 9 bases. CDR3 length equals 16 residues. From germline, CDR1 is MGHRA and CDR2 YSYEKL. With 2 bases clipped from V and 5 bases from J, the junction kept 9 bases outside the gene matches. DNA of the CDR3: TGCGCCAGCAGCCAATATACAGGGGGCCTTGGGGAGACCCAGTACTTC. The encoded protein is CASSQYTGGLGETQYF.

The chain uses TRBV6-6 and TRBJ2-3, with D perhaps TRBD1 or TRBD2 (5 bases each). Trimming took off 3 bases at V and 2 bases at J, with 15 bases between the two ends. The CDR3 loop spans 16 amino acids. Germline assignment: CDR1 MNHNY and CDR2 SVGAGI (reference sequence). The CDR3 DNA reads TGTGCCAGCAGTTATGGTCTGGGGGAACTCACAGATACGCAGTATTTT. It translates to CASSYGLGELTDTQYF.